This TCR beta chain was found in a study of blood T cell repertoires in COVID-19. Looking at the study overall: The United States, Italy and Spain provided the acute and convalescent COVID-19 samples.

Trimming took 10 bases from V and 3 from J; bases not matched to a gene: 8. Looked up from germline, CDR1 is MDHEN and CDR2 is SYDVKM. The CDR3 loop spans 14 amino acids. Authors' data handling: Estimation of nucleated cell counts relied on the amplification of reference gene primers. Assay used: immunoSEQ multiplex PCR; TCRdb lists only in-frame clones, some missing. Clonal size and the V and J genes are those of that table, whereas D and trimming came from the DNA. The data contain about 130,000 clones, roughly 90% of them seen just once; the ten biggest clones take up 3.5% to 5%. Seattle's enrolled individuals joined amid active infection and were then monitored longitudinally.

The clonotype was recovered from a man aged 55 to 70 with COVID-19, enrolled during active disease. This rearrangement joins TRBV28 to TRBJ2-1; 8 nucleotides match TRBD2. Sample: peripheral blood. The CDR3 DNA is TGTGCCACAGCCCCCGGGACTAGCTACAATGAGCAGTTCTTC. Translating gives CATAPGTSYNEQFF.